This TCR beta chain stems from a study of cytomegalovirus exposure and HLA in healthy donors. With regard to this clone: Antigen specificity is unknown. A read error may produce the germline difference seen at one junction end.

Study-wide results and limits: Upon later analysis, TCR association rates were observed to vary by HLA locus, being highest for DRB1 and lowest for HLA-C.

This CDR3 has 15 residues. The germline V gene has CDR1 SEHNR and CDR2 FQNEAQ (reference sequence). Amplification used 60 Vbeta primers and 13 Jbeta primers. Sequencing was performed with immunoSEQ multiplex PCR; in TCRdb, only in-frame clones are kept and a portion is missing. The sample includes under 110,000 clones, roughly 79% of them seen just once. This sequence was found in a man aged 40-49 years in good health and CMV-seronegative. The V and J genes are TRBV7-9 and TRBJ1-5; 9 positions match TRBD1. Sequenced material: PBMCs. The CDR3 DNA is TGTTCCAGCAGCTTAATGGGACAGGGTAATCAGCCCCAGCATTTT. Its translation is CSSSLMGQGNQPQHF.